The 20 T cell receptor beta chains below were found in one sample sequenced in a study of cytomegalovirus exposure and HLA in healthy donors. PCR was performed using 60 Vbeta and 13 Jbeta primers. The assay was immunoSEQ multiplex PCR, and TCRdb's table has in-frame clones only and misses some. In the table there are 100,000 to 150,000 clones, 74% of which are singletons. The specimen was PBMCs. The receptor set was obtained from a woman aged 50 to 60 in good health and CMV-seropositive.

The genes are TRBV7-9 and TRBJ2-1; 9 nucleotides line up with TRBD2. Germline V gene data show CDR1 as SEHNR and CDR2 as FQNEAQ (reference sequence). This CDR3 is 18 amino acids long. V was pared by 1 base and J by 4 bases, with 11 bases of the junction left unmatched. The CDR3: CASSLVLASGDIYNEQFF. The CDR3 coding sequence is TGTGCCAGCAGCTTAGTTCTGGCTAGCGGGGATATTTACAATGAGCAGTTCTTC. Full variable domain (missing parts from reference TRBV7-9 and TRBJ2-1): DTGVSQNPRHKITKRGQNVTFRCDPISEHNRLYWYRQTLGQGPEFLTYFQNEAQLEKSRLLSDRFSAERPKGSFSTLEIQRTEQGDSAMYLCASSLVLASGDIYNEQFFGPGTRLTVL.

CDR3 region: CASSGWGGPGANVLTF. The CDR3 nucleotides are TGTGCCAGCAGTGGATGGGGGGGGCCTGGGGCCAACGTCCTGACTTTC. J is TRBJ2-6 and V is TRBV6-1, with a possible D match to TRBD2 (7 bases). With 4 bases removed from V and 2 bases from J, the gap between germline ends came to 12 bases. Germline loops: CDR1 MNHNS, CDR2 SASEGT. This CDR3 spans 16 amino acids.

Only a few counts were recorded for this clone. The chain recombines TRBV7-2 with TRBJ1-6, with TRBD1 as a possible D gene (5 bases). Per the germline V gene, CDR1 is SGHTA and CDR2 is FQGNSA. CDR3 length: 15 residues. Deletions cut 0 bases from V and 10 bases from J, with 13 bases between. CDR3 sequence (DNA): TGTGCCAGCAGCTTAGCAGGCAGGGTAGGATCACCCCTCCACTTT. Its protein is CASSLAGRVGSPLHF. Together with reference TRBV7-2 and TRBJ1-6, the CDR3 gives the full variable domain: GAGVSQSPSNKVTEKGKDVELRCDPISGHTALYWYRQSLGQGLEFLIYFQGNSAPDKSGLPSDRFSAERTGGSVSTLTIQRTQQEDSAVYLCASSLAGRVGSPLHFGNGTRLTVT.

V is TRBV2 and J is TRBJ1-3; 10 bases fit TRBD1. Germline V lookup: CDR1 SNHLY, CDR2 FYNNEI. V shed 6 bases and J 2 bases; nucleotides not matched to a gene: 4. The CDR3 loop spans 15 amino acids. The CDR3 bases are TGTGCCAGCAGCCCCGGGACAGGGGCTGGAAACACCATATATTTT. Its translation is CASSPGTGAGNTIYF.

This clone showed up just a few times. This sequence joins TRBV4-2 and TRBJ2-5; the match to TRBD2 covers 11 bases. Germline V gene sequence: CDR1 LGHNA, CDR2 YNFKEQ. The CDR3 has 15 amino acids. J gave up 0 bases and V 4 bases, and 1 base lay outside the gene matches. The CDR3 DNA reads as TGTGCCAGCAGCCGACTAGCGGGGTACCAAGAGACCCAGTACTTC. It encodes CASSRLAGYQETQYF.

Points on this clone: The same CDR3 is also encoded by other DNA sequences in this sample. V gene TRBV6-5 combines with J gene TRBJ1-6; 8 nucleotides match TRBD1. After removal of 4 bases from V and 9 bases from J, the junction contained 5 bases not matched to a gene. CDR1 MNHEY and CDR2 SVGAGI come from the germline V gene. The CDR3 covers 14 residues. This CDR3 is CASSLGTGGSPLHF. The CDR3 DNA sequence: TGTGCCAGCAGTTTGGGGACAGGAGGTTCACCCCTCCACTTT.

This clone has just a few counts. The chain couples TRBV5-4 to TRBJ2-5; TRBD1 aligns across 10 bases. CDR3 size: 15 residues. Trimming cost V 4 bases and J 6 bases; bases outside gene matches: 9. Germline CDR1 reads SGHNT; CDR2 reads YYREEE (reference sequence). CDR3 sequence (DNA): TGTGCCAGCAGCATACCGGGACAGGGGAGTAAGACCCAGTACTTC. Its protein product is CASSIPGQGSKTQYF.

V usage is TRBV7-9 and J usage is TRBJ1-6; D gene ambiguous. V was cut by 4 bases and J by 9 bases, with 16 bases left in between. Germline lookup yields CDR1 SEHNR and CDR2 FQNEAQ (reference sequence). The CDR3 is 15 residues long. As DNA, the CDR3 is TGTGCCAGCAGCTCGGAGGGATTTATCTCTTCACCCCTCCACTTT. Its translation is CASSSEGFISSPLHF.

The chain combines TRBV4-2 with TRBJ1-3; D not resolved. V lost 0 bases to trimming and J lost 0 bases, with 12 bases between them. The CDR3 spans 17 residues. Germline assignment: CDR1 LGHNA and CDR2 YNFKEQ. The CDR3 sequence: CASSQDQISSSGNTIYF. The CDR3 coding sequence is TGTGCCAGCAGCCAAGATCAAATATCCAGCTCTGGAAACACCATATATTTT.

The chain combines TRBV18 with TRBJ2-2, with D tentatively TRBD1 (6 bases). Trimming pared 6 bases from V and 4 bases from J, leaving 9 bases between. Germline CDR1 is KGHSH and CDR2 is LQKENI. The CDR3 runs 13 residues. The CDR3: CASSTGITGELFF. The CDR3 region has the DNA TGTGCCAGCTCCACAGGGATCACCGGGGAGCTGTTTTTT.

A single count supports this clone. The chain couples TRBV2 to TRBJ1-1, with D possibly TRBD1 on 6 matching bases. CDR3 length equals 14 residues. V was cut by 6 bases and J by 2 bases, with 13 bases left in between. Germline V gives CDR1 SNHLY, CDR2 FYNNEI. The CDR3 DNA reads as TGTGCCAGCAGCAGAGGACAGCTTAACACTGAAGCTTTCTTT. It specifies CASSRGQLNTEAFF.

The J gene is TRBJ2-3, the V gene TRBV5-4; tentatively, D is TRBD1 (6 bases). V lost 6 bases and J 0 bases, leaving 11 bases between the germline ends. Germline CDR1 and CDR2: SGHNT and YYREEE (reference sequence). CDR3 length equals 14 residues. CDR3 protein: CASTGTPSTDTQYF. CDR3 bases: TGTGCCAGCACTGGGACACCGAGCACAGATACGCAGTATTTT.

The chain joins TRBV5-1 to TRBJ1-1; D may be TRBD1 (5 bases). V was shortened by 8 bases and J by 1 base, with 12 bases between the two germline ends. The length of the CDR3 is 13 residues. Per germline, CDR1 SGHRS and CDR2 YFSETQ. CDR3 DNA: TGCGCCAGTGCGGGACCGAGGAACACTGAAGCTTTCTTT. Its translation is CASAGPRNTEAFF.

A few counts support this clone. The chain has TRBV4-1 and TRBJ2-4; TRBD2 is a possible D gene (6 bases). Trimming removed 4 bases at V and 2 bases at J, with 21 bases between. CDR1 is MGHRA, CDR2 YSYEKL, per germline. CDR3 length: 18 residues. CDR3 DNA: TGCGCCAGCAGCCCCGTCGGGCGGGGCGGTAGTACCAAAAACATTCAGTACTTC. Translated, it gives CASSPVGRGGSTKNIQYF.

The chain recombines TRBV5-1 with TRBJ2-3; D is perhaps TRBD2 (6 bases). CDR1 SGHRS and CDR2 YFSETQ come from the germline V gene. The CDR3 is made up of 15 amino acids. V lost 0 bases to trimming and J lost 3 bases, with 11 bases between them. The CDR3 DNA is TGCGCCAGCAGCTTGGCCCGGGACTTGACAGATACGCAGTATTTT. Amino acids: CASSLARDLTDTQYF.

There are many counts of this clone. J is TRBJ2-7 and V is TRBV7-2; 8 positions agree with TRBD2. CDR3 size: 14 residues. With V trimmed by 5 bases and J by 5 bases, 8 bases remained unmatched. Germline CDR1 is SGHTA and CDR2 is FQGNSA. The CDR3 loop is CASSAGLAWHEQYF. The CDR3 nucleotides are TGTGCCAGCAGCGCCGGACTAGCTTGGCACGAGCAGTACTTC.

The V gene is TRBV12-5, the J gene TRBJ1-5; no reliable D call. This CDR3 is built from 13 residues. V was pared by 7 bases and J by 0 bases, with 7 bases between. The V gene's germline CDR1 is LGHNT and CDR2 FRNRAP. CDR3 protein: CASAGYSNQPQHF. CDR3 nucleotides: TGTGCTAGTGCCGGTTATAGCAATCAGCCCCAGCATTTT.

CDR3 in amino acids: CASRRGWDRGTDTQYF. CDR3 coding DNA: TGTGCCAGCAGGCGGGGTTGGGACAGGGGCACAGATACGCAGTATTTT. The chain carries TRBV2 and TRBJ2-3; 9 positions match TRBD1. The CDR3 covers 16 residues. Per germline, CDR1 SNHLY and CDR2 FYNNEI. V shed 6 bases and J 1 base; nucleotides not matched to a gene: 8.

CDR3 in DNA: TGTGCCAGCAGCTTGAGCACAGGTGGACCGAATTCACCCCTCCACTTT. Translation gives CASSLSTGGPNSPLHF. The chain carries TRBV5-6 and TRBJ1-6; tentative D call: TRBD1 (5 bases). CDR3 length equals 16 residues. Germline V CDR1 and CDR2: SGHDT, YYEEEE. V was cut by 1 base and J by 7 bases, with 15 bases left in between.

V is TRBV19 and J is TRBJ2-1; maybe TRBD1 (6 bases). The CDR3 length is 17 residues. Germline V gene data show CDR1 as LNHDA and CDR2 as SQIVND (reference sequence). V shed 6 bases and J shed 2 bases, with 20 bases lying between them. The CDR3 nucleotides read TGTGCCAGTAGGAGGGACAAATCTATTCCTACCTACAATGAGCAGTTCTTC. It encodes CASRRDKSIPTYNEQFF. The entire variable domain, with the rest obtained from reference TRBV19 and TRBJ2-1, is as follows: DGGITQSPKYLFRKEGQNVTLSCEQNLNHDAMYWYRQDPGQGLRLIYYSQIVNDFQKGDIAEGYSVSREKKESFPLTVTSAQKNPTAFYLCASRRDKSIPTYNEQFFGPGTRLTVL.